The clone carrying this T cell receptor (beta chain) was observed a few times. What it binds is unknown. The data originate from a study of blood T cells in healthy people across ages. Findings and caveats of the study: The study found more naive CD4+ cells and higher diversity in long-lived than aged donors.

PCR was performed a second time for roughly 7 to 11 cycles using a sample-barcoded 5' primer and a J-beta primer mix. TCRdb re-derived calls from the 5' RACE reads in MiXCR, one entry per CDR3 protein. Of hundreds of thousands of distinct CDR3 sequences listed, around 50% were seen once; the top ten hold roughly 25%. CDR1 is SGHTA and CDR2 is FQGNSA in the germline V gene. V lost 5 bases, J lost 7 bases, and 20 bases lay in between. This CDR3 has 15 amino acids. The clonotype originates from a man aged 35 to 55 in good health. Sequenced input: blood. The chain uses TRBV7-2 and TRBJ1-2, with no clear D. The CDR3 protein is CASSELSWELRGYTF. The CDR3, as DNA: TGTGCCAGCAGCGAATTATCTTGGGAGTTGCGTGGCTACACCTTC.